A single sample is the source of the 13 T cell receptor beta chains below, sequenced in a study of blood T cells in healthy people across ages. The second PCR ran about 6 to 11 cycles with a sample-barcoded 5' primer and J-beta primers. TCRdb recomputed calls from the 5' RACE reads with MiXCR, one row per CDR3 protein. The sample lists about 670,000 distinct CDR3 sequences, 40% to 45% occurring once. Source material: blood. The receptors were gathered from a man older than 75 in good health.

This clonotype came up once. The chain has TRBV28 and TRBJ1-5; the D gene is possibly TRBD1 (5 bases). The V and J ends lost 5 bases and 5 bases respectively, with 16 bases between them. The CDR3 extends over 15 amino acids. Germline CDR1 and CDR2: MDHEN and SYDVKM. The CDR3 protein is CASSEGGGRDQPQHF. The CDR3, as DNA: TGTGCCAGCAGTGAGGGCGGGGGTCGGGATCAGCCCCAGCATTTT.

The chain joins TRBV5-1 to TRBJ2-3, with a possible D match to TRBD1 (6 bases). The CDR3 spans 15 residues. V shed 4 bases and J shed 0 bases, with 12 bases lying between them. Germline V gene data show CDR1 as SGHRS and CDR2 as YFSETQ. CDR3 DNA sequence: TGCGCCAGCAGCAGAGGCACAGGGAGCACAGATACGCAGTATTTT. It codes for CASSRGTGSTDTQYF.

In its sample, this clonotype was seen many times. The chain couples TRBV5-1 to TRBJ1-5; 7 bases fit TRBD1. The trim removed 5 bases at V and 1 base at J, leaving 3 bases unmatched. Germline CDR1 reads SGHRS; CDR2 reads YFSETQ. This CDR3 has 14 amino acids. The DNA for the CDR3 is TGCGCCAGCAGTCTGACAGGGAGCAATCAGCCCCAGCATTTT. The encoded protein is CASSLTGSNQPQHF.

This clonotype was counted a few times. CDR3 in amino acids: CASSVRTRVATQYF. The CDR3 DNA follows: TGTGCCAGCAGTGTTCGGACTAGGGTGGCGACCCAGTACTTC. The chain employs TRBV6-1 and TRBJ2-5, with 7 bases lining up with TRBD2. V dropped 4 bases and J dropped 7; count of bases not matched to a gene: 9. Germline assignment: CDR1 MNHNS and CDR2 SASEGT. The CDR3 length is 14 residues.

With regard to this clonotype: This may be a read error: a much more frequent sequence differs by one nucleotide. The genes are TRBV7-9 and TRBJ2-7; 8 nucleotides match TRBD1. Germline V CDR1 and CDR2: SEHNR, FQNEAQ (reference sequence). V shed 5 bases, J shed 5 bases, and the junction held 8 bases outside the gene matches. CDR3 length: 14 amino acids. The CDR3 DNA follows: TGTGCCAGCAGCCTCCAGGGACAGGTTGACGAGCAGTACTTC. Translated: CASSLQGQVDEQYF.

The chain carries TRBV12-3 or TRBV12-4 and TRBJ2-7, with D possibly being TRBD2 (6 bases). Trimming stripped 6 bases from V and 7 bases from J, with 22 bases between. The CDR3 totals 15 residues. CDR3 sequence (DNA): TGTGCCAGCAGCAGACTAGGTGTCCCCTACAATGAGCAGTACTTC. Its translation: CASSRLGVPYNEQYF.

V gene TRBV6-5 combines with J gene TRBJ1-2; possible D gene TRBD1, 5 bases. Trimming left V 2 bases short and J 7 bases short, with 11 bases between. The CDR3 consists of 13 residues. Germline V lookup: CDR1 MNHEY, CDR2 SVGAGI. As DNA, the CDR3 is TGTGCCAGCAGTTACGAAGCAGGGTCTGGCTACACCTTC. Translating it yields CASSYEAGSGYTF.

The table lists this clonotype with a few counts. The J gene is TRBJ1-1, the V gene TRBV20-1, with a weak D call TRBD1 (6 bases). The CDR3 has 12 residues. Trimming took 1 base from V and 5 from J, leaving 8 bases between them. Germline assignment: CDR1 DFQATT and CDR2 SNEGSKA (reference sequence). The DNA for the CDR3 is TGCAGTGCTAGAGGAGGGGGGACTGAAGCTTTCTTT. Protein product: CSARGGGTEAFF.

This clonotype was recorded many times. CDR3 in amino acids: CASSQDGGFVTEAFF. DNA of the CDR3: TGCGCCAGCAGCCAAGATGGGGGTTTTGTCACTGAAGCTTTCTTT. V usage is TRBV4-1 and J usage is TRBJ1-1, with a possible D match to TRBD1 (5 bases). The length of the CDR3 is 15 residues. The V end was cut by 0 bases, the J end by 4 bases, with 12 bases between. Germline CDR1 MGHRA, CDR2 YSYEKL.

The chain links TRBV6-6 to TRBJ2-2; D gene ambiguous. Per the germline V gene, CDR1 is MNHNY and CDR2 is SVGAGI (reference sequence). The CDR3 extends over 15 amino acids. Trimming removed 2 bases from V and 2 bases from J, with 9 bases in between. CDR3 loop: CASSYPVDNTGELFF. The CDR3 nucleotides read TGTGCCAGCAGTTACCCCGTCGACAACACCGGGGAGCTGTTTTTT.

This chain joins TRBV4-1 and TRBJ2-3, with TRBD2 matching 11 bases. Losses at the gene ends were 9 bases for V and 0 bases for J; bases not matched to a gene: 5. Germline V gives CDR1 MGHRA, CDR2 YSYEKL. This CDR3 has 15 residues. The DNA for the CDR3 is TGCGCCAGTCGACTAGCGGGGAAGAGCACAGATACGCAGTATTTT. This sequence encodes CASRLAGKSTDTQYF.

The gene calls are TRBV4-3 and TRBJ2-3, with unresolved D. CDR1 is LGHNA, CDR2 YSLEER, per germline. CDR3 length: 15 amino acids. V was pared by 0 bases and J by 0 bases, with 7 bases between. CDR3 sequence reads: CASSQDHRSTDTQYF. The CDR3, as DNA: TGCGCCAGCAGCCAAGATCACCGGAGCACAGATACGCAGTATTTT.

V and J are TRBV6-6 and TRBJ2-3; D could derive from TRBD1 or TRBD2 (5 bases each). The V and J ends lost 7 bases and 3 bases respectively, with 11 bases between them. This CDR3 has 13 amino acids. The germline V gene has CDR1 MNHNY and CDR2 SVGAGI (reference sequence). In nucleotides, the CDR3 is TGTGCCAGCAAGGGGACGGGAACAGATACGCAGTATTTT. It translates to CASKGTGTDTQYF.